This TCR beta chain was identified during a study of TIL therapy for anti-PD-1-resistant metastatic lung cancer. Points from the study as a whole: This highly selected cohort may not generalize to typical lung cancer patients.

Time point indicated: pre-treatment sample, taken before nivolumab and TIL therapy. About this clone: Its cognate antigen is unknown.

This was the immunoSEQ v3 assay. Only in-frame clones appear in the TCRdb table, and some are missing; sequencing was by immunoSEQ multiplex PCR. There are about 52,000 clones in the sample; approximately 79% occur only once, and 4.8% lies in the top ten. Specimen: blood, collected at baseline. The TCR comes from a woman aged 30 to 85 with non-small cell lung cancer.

CDR3 protein: CASSETPAGGYTDTQYF. As DNA, the CDR3 is TGTGCCAGCAGTGAAACCCCAGCGGGGGGATACACAGATACGCAGTATTTT. The J gene is TRBJ2-3, the V gene TRBV6-1, with 9 nucleotides matching TRBD2. The CDR3 is 17 residues long. With 2 bases clipped from V and 2 bases from J, the junction kept 8 bases outside the gene matches. From germline, CDR1 is MNHNS and CDR2 SASEGT.